The 11 T cell receptor beta chains in this list originate from one sample, sequenced in a study of blood T cell repertoires in COVID-19. Method: immunoSEQ multiplex PCR; TCRdb's copy keeps in-frame clones and lacks some. The repertoire holds 210,000 or so clones, roughly 86% seen once, with approximately 5% in the top ten. Material for sequencing was peripheral blood. These receptors all come from a woman in her 70s with active or convalescent COVID-19.

In its sample, this clone was seen once. CDR3 loop: CASSGGGTSTDTQYF. CDR3 nucleotide sequence: TGTGCCAGCAGCGGGGGCGGGACTAGCACAGATACGCAGTATTTT. The chain uses TRBV9 and TRBJ2-3; maybe TRBD2 (6 bases). CDR3 length: 15 amino acids. Germline-derived CDR1 and CDR2 are SGDLS and YYNGEE. Trimming shortened V by 3 bases and J by 0 bases, and 11 bases separated the two germline ends. The full variable domain, with the rest looked up from reference TRBV9 and TRBJ2-3, is DSGVTQTPKHLITATGQRVTLRCSPRSGDLSVYWYQQSLDQGLQFLIQYYNGEERAKGNILERFSAQQFPDLHSELNLSSLELGDSALYFCASSGGGTSTDTQYFGPGTRLTVL.

J is TRBJ2-7 and V is TRBV19; D unresolved. From germline, CDR1 is LNHDA and CDR2 SQIVND (reference sequence). Trimming pared 1 base from V and 3 bases from J, leaving 13 bases between. The CDR3 is made up of 15 amino acids. DNA for the CDR3: TGTGCCAGTAGTATAGGTTTAGATTCCGGCTACGAGCAGTACTTC. Amino acid sequence: CASSIGLDSGYEQYF.

This clone was seen more than once but under ten times. This chain uses TRBV5-1 with TRBJ1-6; TRBD1 might be the D (5 bases). Germline values: CDR1 SGHRS, CDR2 YFSETQ. V shed 0 bases and J shed 9 bases, with 13 bases lying between them. CDR3 length: 15 residues. CDR3 nucleotide sequence: TGCGCCAGCAGCTTGGGACAGCGGGTCGGTTCACCCCTCCACTTT. Protein product: CASSLGQRVGSPLHF.

The V call is TRBV6-5, the J call TRBJ1-2; 7 bases match TRBD1. V shed 5 bases and J 7 bases; nucleotides not matched to a gene: 7. Germline CDR1 is MNHEY and CDR2 is SVGAGI. CDR3 length: 13 residues. The CDR3 loop is CASSKDRLSGYTF. CDR3 DNA: TGTGCCAGCAGTAAGGACAGGTTGAGTGGCTACACCTTC.

This clone was counted once. This chain connects TRBV6-5 to TRBJ1-1; no reliable D call. V shed 7 bases and J shed 3 bases, with 15 bases lying between them. The CDR3 length is 14 residues. Germline V gene data show CDR1 as MNHEY and CDR2 as SVGAGI. CDR3 protein: CASTSGGRYTEAFF. In nucleotides, the CDR3 is TGTGCCAGCACTAGTGGCGGCAGATACACTGAAGCTTTCTTT.

The J gene is TRBJ2-1, the V gene TRBV10-3; the match to TRBD1 covers 9 bases. From germline, CDR1 is ENHRY and CDR2 SYGVKD. This CDR3 comprises 18 residues. J lost 9 bases, V lost 3 bases, and 18 bases had no gene match. This CDR3 reads CAISDPARDRAVAGEQFF. In DNA, the CDR3 is TGTGCCATCAGTGACCCCGCGCGGGACAGGGCCGTTGCAGGTGAGCAGTTCTTC.

V is TRBV6-6 and J is TRBJ2-1, with no clear D. Germline CDR1 and CDR2: MNHNY and SVGAGI (reference sequence). V lost 7 bases to trimming and J lost 5 bases, with 12 bases between them. This CDR3 is built from 13 residues. CDR3 sequence reads: CASTNPPNNEQFF. The CDR3 DNA reads TGTGCCAGCACTAACCCCCCGAACAATGAGCAGTTCTTC.

The chain couples TRBV25-1 to TRBJ2-3, with a possible D match to TRBD1 (6 bases). The CDR3 runs 11 residues. V lost 5 bases and J lost 8, with 8 bases in between. CDR1 is MGHDK, CDR2 SYGVNS, per germline. CDR3 DNA: TGTGCCAGCAGTCAAGGGGGTACGCAGTATTTT. Translation gives CASSQGGTQYF.

The CDR3 DNA is TGTGCCTGGGTAGACAGCGAAGGGGACTCCGGAAACACCATATATTTT. Encoded protein: CAWVDSEGDSGNTIYF. The genes are TRBV30 and TRBJ1-3, with D perhaps matching TRBD1 (5 bases). Trimming left V 5 bases short and J 4 bases short, with 21 bases between. This CDR3 has 16 amino acids. Germline CDR1 and CDR2: GTSNPN and SVGIG (reference sequence).

The chain joins TRBV19 to TRBJ1-2; 9 nucleotides match TRBD1. V shed 3 bases and J 5 bases; nucleotides not matched to a gene: 10. Germline V lookup: CDR1 LNHDA, CDR2 SQIVND (reference sequence). The CDR3 is made up of 16 amino acids. CDR3 bases: TGTGCCAGTAGTATTGCCGGGACAGGGATCTTTTATGGCTACACCTTC. Translating gives CASSIAGTGIFYGYTF.

The V and J genes are TRBV11-2 and TRBJ1-6; no reliable D call. The germline V gene has CDR1 SGHAT and CDR2 FQNNGV. V was shortened by 3 bases and J by 8 bases, with 5 bases between the two germline ends. This CDR3 comprises 12 residues. The DNA of the CDR3 is TGTGCCAGCAGCTTGAGGGATTCACCCCTCCACTTT. This translates into CASSLRDSPLHF.